This T cell receptor beta chain originates from a study of CXCR3-negative and CXCR3-positive naive CD8 T cells. Study-level points and caveats: Most assays were run on fresh PBMCs (CXCR3 expression partially decreased after cryopreservation).

The TRB cDNA libraries were prepared by 5' RACE with UMI labels. Reprocessing the 5' RACE reads, TCRdb reports a single entry for every CDR3 protein and omits DNA. The sample is made up of 100,000 to 150,000 distinct CDR3 sequences, and the top ten hold 0.45% to 0.55% of it. About this clonotype itself: Its antigen is as yet unknown.

The CDR3 has 14 residues. This chain uses TRBV12-3 or TRBV12-4 with TRBJ2-3; the TCRdb D gene call, TRBD2, has no DNA to confirm it. This TCR was recovered from a human donor in good health. Some clones in this sample may be carry-over from other donors' samples. Sequencing was carried out using naive CXCR3- CD8+ T cells from blood. Subset defined: CD45RO-CCR7+CD27+CD95- naive CD8+ T cells lacking CXCR3 (TNR3-). CDR3 sequence reads: CASSLPPEGDTQYF.